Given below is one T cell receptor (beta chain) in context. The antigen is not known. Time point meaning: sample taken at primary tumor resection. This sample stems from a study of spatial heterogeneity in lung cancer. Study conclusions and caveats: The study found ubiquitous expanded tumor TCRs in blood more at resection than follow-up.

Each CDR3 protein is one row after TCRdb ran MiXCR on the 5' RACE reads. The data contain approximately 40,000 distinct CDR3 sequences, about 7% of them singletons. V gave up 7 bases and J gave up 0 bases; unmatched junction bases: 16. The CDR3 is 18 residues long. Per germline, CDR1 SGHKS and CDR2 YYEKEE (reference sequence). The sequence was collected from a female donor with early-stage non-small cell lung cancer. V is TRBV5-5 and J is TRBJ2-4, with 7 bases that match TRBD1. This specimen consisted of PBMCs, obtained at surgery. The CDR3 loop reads CASATGFVTRTAKNIQYF. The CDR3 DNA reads TGTGCCAGCGCGACAGGGTTTGTCACCCGTACAGCCAAAAACATTCAGTACTTC. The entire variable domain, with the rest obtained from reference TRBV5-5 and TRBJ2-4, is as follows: DAGVTQSPTHLIKTRGQQVTLRCSPISGHKSVSWYQQVLGQGPQFIFQYYEKEERGRGNFPDRFSARQFPNYSSELNVNALLLGDSALYLCASATGFVTRTAKNIQYFGAGTRLSVL.